A selection of T cell receptor beta chains follows, all from one sample in a study of cytomegalovirus exposure and HLA in healthy donors. Repertoires were generated with immunoSEQ multiplex PCR, while TCRdb's copy carries only in-frame clones and drops some. The repertoire consists of around 150,000 clones, with roughly 80% occurring once and the leading ten covering 2.2%. Sequences were obtained from PBMCs. The receptors stem from a man younger than 40 in good health and CMV-seronegative. Each CDR3 is given with its conserved first and last residue. A D gene is named only where the DNA matches it firmly. Clone size appears in some rows only: once, few, many, or a class for an expanded clone.

TRBJ1-3 - TRBV29-1 - CSGGAGNTIYF TGCAGCGGGGGGGCTGGAAACACCATATATTTT
TRBJ1-2 once TRBV12-2 - CASRLVQRIRNYGYTF TGTGCAAGTCGCTTAGTTCAGAGGATTAGAAACTATGGCTACACCTTC
TRBJ2-1 - TRBV5-1 TRBD1 CASRTGTGSYNEQFF TGCGCCAGCAGGACCGGGACAGGGAGTTACAATGAGCAGTTCTTC
TRBJ1-1 - TRBV5-3 TRBD1 CARSPDRGGTEAFF TGTGCCAGAAGCCCCGACAGGGGTGGGACTGAAGCTTTCTTT
TRBJ2-3 - TRBV9 - CASSVGARATDTQYF TGTGCCAGCAGCGTAGGAGCCCGAGCGACAGATACGCAGTATTTT
TRBJ1-6 - TRBV27 - CASSLSGGAGSPLHF TGTGCCAGCAGTTTGAGCGGGGGCGCAGGTTCACCCCTCCACTTT
TRBJ2-3 - TRBV7-9 - CASSSGHSQPTDTQYF TGTGCCAGCAGCTCCGGACACAGCCAACCCACAGATACGCAGTATTTT
TRBJ1-4 - TRBV14 TRBD1 CASSQTRGLEEKLFF TGTGCCAGCAGCCAGACTAGGGGGCTTGAAGAAAAACTGTTTTTT
TRBJ2-7 - TRBV9 TRBD2 CASSVAGGPYEQYF TGTGCCAGCAGCGTAGCGGGAGGGCCCTACGAGCAGTACTTC
TRBJ1-1 - TRBV7-9 - CSSSLGGLAFF TGTTCCAGCAGCTTAGGAGGGCTGGCTTTCTTT
TRBJ1-4 - TRBV28 - CASSSGLNEKLFF TGTGCCAGCAGTTCCGGACTGAATGAAAAACTGTTTTTT
TRBJ2-5 - TRBV28 TRBD2 CASSFLAGGQGTQYF TGTGCCAGCAGTTTTCTAGCGGGAGGGCAGGGGACCCAGTACTTC
TRBJ2-7 - TRBV27 TRBD1 CASSSTGQGLTQQYF TGTGCCAGCAGTTCAACGGGACAGGGGCTGACCCAGCAGTACTTC
TRBJ2-2 - TRBV27 TRBD2 CASSLGLAANTGELFF TGTGCCAGCAGTTTAGGGCTAGCGGCCAACACCGGGGAGCTGTTTTTT
TRBJ2-5 - TRBV7-9 - CASSLPPQETQYF TGTGCCAGCAGCCTCCCCCCTCAAGAGACCCAGTACTTC
TRBJ1-5 once TRBV6-5 - CASRTAPYSNQPQHF TGTGCCAGCCGGACAGCCCCATATAGCAATCAGCCCCAGCATTTT
TRBJ2-6 - TRBV30 TRBD1 CAWSVPLYGQGASGANVLTF TGTGCCTGGAGTGTACCCCTCTACGGTCAGGGGGCCTCCGGGGCCAACGTCCTGACTTTC
TRBJ1-3 - TRBV10-3 TRBD1 CAIGGQEGNTIYF TGTGCCATCGGGGGACAGGAGGGAAACACCATATATTTT
TRBJ1-2 - TRBV5-1 TRBD1 CASRRTGEHGYTF TGTGCCAGCAGGCGTACAGGGGAACATGGCTACACCTTC
TRBJ2-5 - TRBV27 TRBD1 CATAGTGAGEETQYF TGTGCCACGGCCGGGACAGGGGCAGGTGAGGAGACCCAGTACTTC
TRBJ1-4 - TRBV7-9 TRBD1 CATQTGGREKLFF TGTGCCACCCAAACAGGGGGCCGTGAAAAACTGTTTTTT
TRBJ1-1 few TRBV10-3 - CAIRDSTEAFF TGTGCCATCAGGGACAGTACTGAAGCTTTCTTT
TRBJ1-5 - TRBV6-1 - CASILFPSNQPQHF TGTGCCAGCATTCTATTCCCGTCCAATCAGCCCCAGCATTTT
TRBJ2-1 - TRBV10-3 TRBD2 CAITSAGVRNEQFF TGTGCCATCACTTCAGCGGGAGTGAGAAATGAGCAGTTCTTC
TRBJ2-1 few TRBV7-2 - CASSPRYNEQFF TGTGCCAGCAGCCCCCGTTACAATGAGCAGTTCTTC
TRBJ2-1 - TRBV27 TRBD2 CASSLLLAGVENEQFF TGTGCCAGCAGTTTATTGCTAGCGGGAGTGGAAAATGAGCAGTTCTTC
TRBJ2-1 - TRBV5-1 - CASSLVSGATNEQFF TGCGCCAGCAGCTTGGTTAGCGGAGCCACCAATGAGCAGTTCTTC
TRBJ2-5 - TRBV29-1 - CSVERDRAQETQYF TGCAGCGTTGAGAGAGACAGAGCTCAAGAGACCCAGTACTTC
TRBJ2-2 - TRBV9 TRBD2 CASSVSGGLERELFF TGTGCCAGCAGCGTTAGCGGGGGCCTAGAACGGGAGCTGTTTTTT
TRBJ1-1 - TRBV28 TRBD1 CVSSLPGQGKAFF TGTGTCAGCAGTTTACCCGGACAGGGGAAAGCTTTCTTT
TRBJ2-1 - TRBV7-2 TRBD1 CASSSQGAAGEQFF TGTGCCAGCAGCTCCCAGGGGGCGGCGGGTGAGCAGTTCTTC
TRBJ1-1 - TRBV5-1 - CASSSAGVMNTEAFF TGCGCCAGCAGCTCTGCAGGGGTAATGAACACTGAAGCTTTCTTT
TRBJ1-4 - TRBV6-4 TRBD1 CASSSSGQGVPPRNEKLFF TGTGCCAGCAGTAGTAGCGGACAGGGAGTCCCACCCCGTAATGAAAAACTGTTTTTT
TRBJ1-2 - TRBV7-2 - CASSLGRLRGYTF TGTGCCAGCAGCTTAGGTCGGCTGAGGGGCTACACCTTC
TRBJ1-2 - TRBV7-9 TRBD1 CASNHGQGIGYGYTF TGTGCCAGCAACCATGGACAGGGAATAGGCTATGGCTACACCTTC
TRBJ1-1 - TRBV14 - CASSPRRVRNTEAFF TGTGCCAGCAGCCCCCGCCGGGTTCGGAACACTGAAGCTTTCTTT
TRBJ2-3 - TRBV28 TRBD2 CASSFSSGSPDTQYF TGTGCCAGCAGTTTCAGTAGCGGGAGCCCCGATACGCAGTATTTT
TRBJ1-3 - TRBV30 - CAWSLEGNTIYF TGTGCCTGGAGTCTGGAGGGAAACACCATATATTTT
TRBJ1-2 - TRBV7-2 TRBD1 CASSLERAGAGGAEGYTF TGTGCCAGCAGCTTAGAACGGGCAGGGGCAGGGGGCGCAGAAGGCTACACCTTC
TRBJ2-6 - TRBV5-1 TRBD2 CASSLGLAAAGANVLTF TGCGCCAGCAGCTTGGGACTAGCGGCGGCTGGGGCCAACGTCCTGACTTTC
TRBJ2-2 - TRBV7-8 - CAGGGIQTGELFF TGTGCCGGGGGAGGTATCCAGACCGGGGAGCTGTTTTTT
TRBJ2-7 - TRBV2 TRBD2 CASVGTSGRREQYF TGTGCCAGCGTGGGTACTAGCGGGAGGCGGGAGCAGTACTTC
TRBJ1-2 - TRBV30 - CAWSPDPFKLYGYTF TGTGCCTGGAGTCCCGACCCATTCAAACTATATGGCTACACCTTC
TRBJ2-5 - TRBV7-9 - CAVPSGRDSETQYF TGTGCCGTCCCGTCGGGGCGGGATAGTGAGACCCAGTACTTC
TRBJ2-1 - TRBV6-4 TRBD1 CASSSGTGDGDEQFF TGTGCCAGCAGTTCTGGGACAGGGGATGGCGATGAGCAGTTCTTC
TRBJ2-5 - TRBV2 TRBD2 CASSPGLAVETQYF TGTGCCAGCAGCCCGGGACTAGCCGTAGAGACCCAGTACTTC
TRBJ2-1 - TRBV7-9 - CSSSLVVGTLQNEQFF TGTTCCAGCAGCTTAGTTGTAGGGACTCTCCAGAATGAGCAGTTCTTC
TRBJ1-2 once TRBV27 - CASSHGVAGYTF TGTGCCAGCTCGCACGGGGTGGCTGGCTACACCTTC
TRBJ1-3 - TRBV10-3 - CAISTGNPSGNTIYF TGTGCCATCAGTACAGGAAACCCCTCTGGAAACACCATATATTTT
TRBJ2-3 - TRBV18 TRBD2 CASSLGLAGEGTDTQYF TGTGCCAGCTCACTTGGACTAGCGGGAGAGGGGACAGATACGCAGTATTTT
TRBJ2-5 - TRBV7-9 TRBD1 CASSGQGGETQYF TGTGCCAGCAGCGGACAGGGAGGTGAGACCCAGTACTTC
TRBJ2-7 - TRBV6-1 TRBD2 CASSELAGSSYEQYF TGTGCCAGCAGCGAGCTAGCGGGATCCTCCTACGAGCAGTACTTC
TRBJ1-5 - TRBV10-3 - CAISEQGRGQPQHF TGTGCCATCAGTGAGCAGGGTAGGGGTCAGCCCCAGCATTTT
TRBJ2-4 - TRBV4-1 - CASSREQGWSIQYF TGCGCCAGCAGCCGAGAACAGGGTTGGAGCATTCAGTACTTC
TRBJ1-4 - TRBV10-2 - CASRRSATNEKLFF TGCGCCAGCAGGCGGTCGGCAACTAATGAAAAACTGTTTTTT
TRBJ1-5 once TRBV19 TRBD1 CASDRGQINQPQHF TGTGCCAGTGACAGGGGGCAAATAAATCAGCCCCAGCATTTT
TRBJ2-2 - TRBV29-1 - CSVTQVTGELFF TGCAGCGTCACACAGGTCACCGGGGAGCTGTTTTTT
TRBJ2-3 - TRBV2 TRBD1 CASSGDSSSTDTQYF TGTGCCAGCAGTGGGGACAGCTCTAGCACAGATACGCAGTATTTT